A single sample gave rise to the 2 T cell receptor beta chains below, sequenced in a study of T cells in Graves' hyperthyroidism and ophthalmopathy. RNA transcripts served as the template for amplifying TCR beta CDR3 regions. The HTBI primer set served for first-round RT-PCR of the TCR CDR3. TCRdb reprocessed the multiplex PCR reads with MiXCR, giving one entry per CDR3 protein. The sample has 500,000 to 800,000 distinct CDR3 sequences, just under 45% seen once. The source material was peripheral blood or thyroid tissue (not recorded which). These receptors came from an adult man with Graves' disease, either hyperthyroidism or ophthalmopathy (not recorded which).

This clonotype was counted many times. An end of the junction differs from the germline gene, which may be a read error. The V gene is TRBV10-3, the J gene TRBJ1-4; no clear D gene. CDR3 length equals 16 residues. Germline lookup yields CDR1 ENHRY and CDR2 SYGVKD. In nucleotides, the CDR3 is TGTGCCACCAGTCCTACGACTGTGCAGGTGGATGAAAAACTGTTTTTT. It encodes CATSPTTVQVDEKLFF.

This clonotype was seen a few times. The V and J genes are TRBV2 and TRBJ1-5; D is perhaps TRBD1 (5 bases). This CDR3 is 15 amino acids long. From germline, CDR1 is SNHLY and CDR2 FYNNEI. Between the trimmed V and J ends, which lost 3 bases and 1 base, there was a span of 10 bases. The CDR3, as DNA: TGTGCCAGCAGTGAGGGACGGGTGAGCAATCAGCCCCAGCATTTT. This gives the protein CASSEGRVSNQPQHF.